This TCR beta chain was profiled in a study of blood T cell repertoires in COVID-19. CDR3 length: 15 amino acids. Germline CDR1 MNHEY, CDR2 SVGAGI. V lost 7 bases to trimming and J lost 0 bases, with 13 bases between them. In assigning cohorts, the study relied on participant-reported clinical history. Profiled with immunoSEQ multiplex PCR; TCRdb holds only in-frame clones, not every one. The sample lists about 460,000 clones, roughly nine tenths seen once, with under 9.5% in the top ten. The TCR sequence derives from a woman aged 55-70 years who had recovered from COVID-19. Input material: PBMCs or T cells enriched from blood (not recorded which). This rearrangement joins TRBV6-5 to TRBJ2-1; D is possibly TRBD2 (6 bases). CDR3 residues: CASTGRGSSYNEQFF. As DNA, the CDR3 is TGTGCCAGCACAGGGCGGGGAAGCTCCTACAATGAGCAGTTCTTC.